The source of this T cell receptor (beta chain) is a study of early T cells in non-severe SARS-CoV-2 infection. The table lists this clonotype with many counts. Unique molecular identifiers were added to individual cDNA molecules. Each CDR3 protein gets one entry after TCRdb re-called the 5' RACE reads with MiXCR. The sample has fewer than 100,000 distinct CDR3 sequences, 11% seen once. Trimming stripped 6 bases from V and 4 bases from J, with 8 bases between. The CDR3 length is 11 residues. Germline V gene lookup returns CDR1 SGHRS and CDR2 YFSETQ. Sequencing was carried out using whole blood. The genes are TRBV5-1 and TRBJ2-7; no clear D gene. This clonotype originated in an adult who was a healthcare worker with PCR-confirmed SARS-CoV-2 infection or an uninfected control (not recorded which). As DNA, the CDR3 is TGCGCCAGCAAGGCGGAATACGAGCAGTACTTC. Protein sequence: CASKAEYEQYF.